The clone carrying this T cell receptor (beta chain) was detected ten times or more. Antigen: not known. This record belongs to a study of T-cell reconstitution after alpha-beta-depleted transplantation in children. Findings of the study overall: T-cell counts and diversity at one year following transplant were attributed mainly to newly produced T cells. Surviving recipient T cells and thymic progenitors underlay high day-60 TCRbeta diversity in some patients. Expanded graft clones numbering several hundred reportedly gave rise to alpha-beta T cells about two months after transplant.

TCRbeta library preparation incorporated unique molecular identifiers. TCRdb used MiXCR to reprocess the PCR reads, holding one entry per CDR3 protein. The table has approximately 150,000 distinct CDR3 sequences, about 9% seen once. The V end was cut by 2 bases, the J end by 0 bases, with 12 bases between. This CDR3 region has 16 residues. Germline V lookup: CDR1 LGHNA, CDR2 YNFKEQ. Sequences were derived from PBMCs, mostly from graft donor cells, sampled 180 days after TCRalphabeta/CD19-depleted stem cell transplant. This receptor was taken from a female patient aged 2-15 years who had a stem cell transplant for congenital amegakaryocytic thrombocytopenia, so the T cells may come from the graft donor. The chain recombines TRBV4-2 with TRBJ2-3; the D gene is possibly TRBD1 (5 bases). DNA of the CDR3: TGTGCCAGCAGCCAAATTACGACAGCCAGCACAGATACGCAGTATTTT. Protein: CASSQITTASTDTQYF.